This T cell receptor beta chain was sequenced during a study of PD-1 blockade in classical Hodgkin lymphoma (dated by TCRdb to 2020 to 2022). Notes on the research overall: Nivolumab dosing was 3 mg/kg intravenously every 2 weeks, continuing until either disease progression or unacceptable toxicity. To define a peripheral blood immune signature of response to PD-1 blockade in classical Hodgkin lymphoma, the study combined TCR beta sequencing with CyTOF. General conclusions and limits of the study: Baseline TCR diversity was reported to be lower in newly diagnosed patients than in healthy donors, and even lower in relapsed/refractory patients. CD4+ but not CD8+ TCR diversity rose significantly by C4D1 (p=0.0027 vs p=0.16), most apparent in complete responders (p=0.02). Baseline diversity similar to that of newly diagnosed patients was observed in trial patients achieving complete response, whereas significantly lower diversity was observed in partial responders and progressors. Lower diversity was observed in patients in whom nivolumab was started less than 1 year after ASCT, and these patients were excluded from later analyses so that confounding by immune reconstitution would be avoided. The study covered only a single clinical trial cohort, and the causes of the repertoire differences, possibly disease activity or prior therapy, were still not defined.

The time point label here, explained by the study, means: cycle 4 day 1 (C4D1), after five to seven weeks of nivolumab. Every trial patient had relapsed following autologous stem cell transplantation, and prior brentuximab vedotin exposure was what differed among cohorts A, B and C. The trial cohort included 56 patients with relapsed/refractory classical Hodgkin lymphoma, and each patient had a best overall response of complete response, partial response or progressive disease. Trial patients were treated with single-agent nivolumab in the multi-cohort phase II CheckMate 205 trial. An independent review committee assessed best overall response using the 2007 International Working Group response criteria. Trial PBMCs were collected just before the start of nivolumab (C1D1) and during therapy at cycle 2 day 1 and cycle 4 day 1. Peripheral blood was collected in 8 mL Vacutainer Cell Preparation Tubes, from which PBMCs were isolated by centrifugation and then cryopreserved.

Per the germline V gene, SGHRS is the CDR1 and YFSETQ is the CDR2. V lost 0 bases and J lost 2 bases, and the count of bases not matched to a germline gene is 5. The CDR3, from cysteine to phenylalanine, totals 18 residues. This entry keeps only the CDR3 DNA: 54 bases, framed from base 1. Concerning this clone: Its recognized antigen is unknown. No quality values exist for individual bases; no much larger clone is one base distant.

The Qiagen DNeasy kit was used to extract genomic DNA from unsorted PBMCs and from the negatively selected CD4+ and CD8+ fractions. TCR beta CDR3 regions were subjected to amplification by immunoSEQ multiplex PCR with primers that anneal to V and J segments. Amplification bias was minimized using a synthetic immune receptor repertoire, and residual bias was removed computationally after sequencing. The authors' analysis ran thus. Repertoire diversity was quantified as the Shannon entropy index using custom Python scripts. The unsorted, CD4+ and CD8+ repertoires were each analyzed separately, with the exception of combined analyses, where CD4+ and CD8+ sequences were merged in silico. A clone counted as expanded when the clone's frequency after treatment rose at least 2-fold relative to C1D1, and clones undetected at baseline were given a pseudocount of 0.5. Clones with 0 or 1 copy at C1D1 were defined as singleton clones, while clones with 2 or more copies were defined as non-singleton clones. Clones expanded in unsorted samples were labelled as CD4+, CD8+ or unknown by matching protein sequences in sorted samples from the same patient. Wilcoxon tests were applied to paired samples to test diversity changes from C1D1 to C4D1. TCRdb stores this immuneACCESS table with in-frame sequences only. Part of the clones is absent; in the studies checked, under half of the shortfall reflects unresolved V genes, and no reason is known for the rest. V, J and clone size derive from that table, while D and trimming were established from the DNA sequence. The sample data list some 86,000 clones, and approximately 90% of these were observed just once. Of the sample, around 2.7% falls within the top ten clones.

The sequence was collected from a human donor with classical Hodgkin lymphoma. This specimen was peripheral blood mononuclear cells (PBMCs), taken before the fourth cycle of nivolumab. The chain is encoded by TRBV5-1 joined to TRBJ2-3; TRBD2 agrees with 14 junctional bases. CDR3 protein: CASSLDGLAGGFTDTQYF. The DNA is as follows: TGCGCCAGCAGCTTGGATGGACTAGCGGGGGGATTCACAGATACGCAGTATTTT.